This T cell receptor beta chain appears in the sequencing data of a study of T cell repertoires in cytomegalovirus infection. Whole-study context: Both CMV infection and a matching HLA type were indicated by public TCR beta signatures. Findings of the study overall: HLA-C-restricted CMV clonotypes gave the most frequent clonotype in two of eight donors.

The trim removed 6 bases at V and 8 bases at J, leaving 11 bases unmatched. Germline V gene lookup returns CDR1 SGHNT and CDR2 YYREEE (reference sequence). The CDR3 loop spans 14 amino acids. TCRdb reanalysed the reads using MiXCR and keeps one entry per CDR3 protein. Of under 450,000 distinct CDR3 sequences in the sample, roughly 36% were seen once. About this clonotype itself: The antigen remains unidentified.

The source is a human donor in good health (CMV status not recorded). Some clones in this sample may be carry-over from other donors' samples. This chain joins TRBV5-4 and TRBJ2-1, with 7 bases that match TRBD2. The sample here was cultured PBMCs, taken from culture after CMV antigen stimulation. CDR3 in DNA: TGTGCCAGCACCTCGGCCCGGGAGGCGGATGAGCAGTTCTTC. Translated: CASTSAREADEQFF.